This TCR beta chain was profiled in a study of T cell responses to AZD1222 COVID-19 vaccine listed by TCRdb under 2021. Notes on the research overall: Because spike-specific TCR depth and breadth did not differ between the two schedules, AZD1222 recipients who got a second dose at roughly 4 weeks were pooled with those who got a second dose at roughly 12 weeks. Trial participants were enrolled by age into 18-55, 56-69 and 70-plus year subgroups, with about 150, 28 and 57 TCR-sequenced participants respectively. A total of 233 trial participants underwent TCR sequencing, of whom some 210 received two doses of AZD1222 and some 25 received two doses of the MenACWY control vaccine.

Sequences SNHLY (CDR1) and FYNNEI (CDR2) are obtained from the germline V gene. The CDR3 numbers 15 residues from cysteine through phenylalanine. CDR3 DNA is the only sequence kept; it has 45 bases, read in frame from the first base. Trimming removed 2 bases from V and 4 bases from J, leaving 11 bases between the germline ends. The investigation overall reported the following: Nearly half of unique spike-specific TCRs reportedly recognized epitopes outside regions mutated in the B.1.351 and B.1.1.7 variants. After two AZD1222 doses, both the breadth and the depth of spike-specific TCRs were significantly higher than at day 0 and than in MenACWY recipients. Because no samples from the day 14 peak response were available, repertoires could be characterized only after the peak T cell response. Conclusions about previously exposed vaccinees were limited because only a handful of AZD1222 recipients were SARS-CoV-2 seropositive at baseline. The whole spike protein was spanned by vaccine-associated CD4 TCRs, and dominant responses were seen in regions 160-218 and 743-854. The 56-69-year group was small, and its depth increase did not reach significance, likely because of low power. Participants were mostly white British, with more females than males. The authors suggested clonal diversity may have been underestimated.

The CDR3 regions of human TCRbeta chains were analyzed by immunosequencing. Per the source publication's procedure: Repertoire TCRs were checked for matches against a reference library of SARS-CoV-2-specific TCRs that had been generated using the MIRA antigen-specificity platform. Breadth meant the fraction of unique TCRs that were SARS-CoV-2-associated, whereas depth meant the fraction of total T cells that were SARS-CoV-2-associated. Using the MIRA data, every spike-specific TCR was mapped to the spike region that the TCR reacted to and assigned to either a CD4 or a CD8 class. Log10-transformed breadth and depth values were compared by one-way ANOVA with Sidak's multiple comparisons tests. TCRdb obtained this table from immuneACCESS and retained in-frame rearrangements with V and J assigned. These tables miss some clones; where compared with another copy, unresolved V genes account for less than half of the shortfall, and the remainder is unexplained. That table gives V, J and clone size, and the DNA gave D and trimming. This sample comprises 95,000 to 150,000 clones, 80% to 90% of them detected only once. The ten top clones hold approximately 3.3% of the sample.

The time point label of this sample denotes: baseline before first vaccination. Vaccinee samples were obtained from the UK trials COV001 and COV002, which included a single-blind randomized controlled phase 2/3 trial of AZD1222 (ChAdOx1 nCoV-19) in healthy adults. Trial participant PBMC samples were collected at day 0 and day 28 after the second dose for TCRbeta chain sequencing. Points on this clone: The specificity of this receptor is unknown. Base qualities are not recorded, but no much larger clone differs from it by a single base.

The starting material was peripheral blood, obtained on day 0 of AZD1222 vaccination. The V gene is TRBV2 and the J gene is TRBJ1-4, with the D segment identity uncertain. This clonotype was obtained from an adult in good health. The sequenced DNA is TGTGCCAGCAGTGAACTGGGAGTGGGTAATGAAAAACTGTTTTTT. The translation is CASSELGVGNEKLFF.